This T cell receptor beta chain was sequenced during a study of blood T cell repertoires in COVID-19. Clones were read by immunoSEQ multiplex PCR, and TCRdb kept only the in-frame ones, dropping some. Of approximately 60,000 clones in the sample, more than 60% were seen once. This TCR was sampled from a woman older than 75 with active or convalescent COVID-19. Source material: peripheral blood.

CDR3 protein: CAIRDSPNYGYTF. For the CDR3, the DNA is TGTGCCATCAGAGACAGCCCTAACTATGGCTACACCTTC. V usage is TRBV10-3 and J usage is TRBJ1-2; tentatively, D is TRBD1 (5 bases). The CDR3 consists of 13 residues. Germline CDR1 ENHRY, CDR2 SYGVKD. Trimming shortened V by 6 bases and J by 0 bases, and 8 bases separated the two germline ends.